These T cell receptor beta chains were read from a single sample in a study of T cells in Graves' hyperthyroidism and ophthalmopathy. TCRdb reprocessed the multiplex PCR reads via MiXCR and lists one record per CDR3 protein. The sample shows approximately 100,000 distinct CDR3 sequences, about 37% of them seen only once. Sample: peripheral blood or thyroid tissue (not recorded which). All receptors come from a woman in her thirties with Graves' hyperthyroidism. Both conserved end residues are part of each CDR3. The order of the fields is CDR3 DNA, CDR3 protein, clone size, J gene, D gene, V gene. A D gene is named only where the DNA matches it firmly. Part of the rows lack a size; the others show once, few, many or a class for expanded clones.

DNA: TGTGCCAGTAGTAGGTGGACAGGGGGACAGAATCAGCCCCAGCATTTT
CDR3: CASSRWTGGQNQPQHF
size: many
J: TRBJ1-5
D: TRBD1
V: TRBV19

DNA: TGTGCCAGTAGTATAGTAGCCCCGTCGGGGAATCAGCCCCAGCATTTT
CDR3: CASSIVAPSGNQPQHF
size: many
J: TRBJ1-5
D: .
V: TRBV19

DNA: TGTGCCAGCAGTGAAGGTTGGCAGGGTGGTCAGCCCCAGCATTTT
CDR3: CASSEGWQGGQPQHF
size: many
J: TRBJ1-5
D: .
V: TRBV2

DNA: TGTGCCAGCAGCTCCGGGAGGGGCCTCAGCAAGCCCCAGCATTTT
CDR3: CASSSGRGLSKPQHF
size: .
J: TRBJ1-5
D: .
V: TRBV7-2

DNA: TGTGCCAGCAGATGGGACAGTAACACCGGGGAGCTGTTTTTT
CDR3: CASRWDSNTGELFF
size: many
J: TRBJ2-2
D: TRBD1
V: TRBV12-3/TRBV12-4

DNA: TGTGCCAGCAGCTTAGTTGGGGGAGCAGGAAACACCATATATTTT
CDR3: CASSLVGGAGNTIYF
size: medium-sized
J: TRBJ1-3
D: .
V: TRBV7-6

DNA: TGTGCCAGCAGCCCGAGGGCCACTGGGGCCAACGCCCTGACTTTC
CDR3: CASSPRATGANALTF
size: .
J: TRBJ2-6
D: .
V: TRBV3-1

DNA: TGTGCCACCAGCAGAGTCGGGGCCGGCACTGAAGCTTTCTTT
CDR3: CATSRVGAGTEAFF
size: .
J: TRBJ1-1
D: .
V: TRBV15

DNA: TGTGCCAGCAGTTCGGGGTGGGCAGATACGCAGTATTTT
CDR3: CASSSGWADTQYF
size: many
J: TRBJ2-3
D: .
V: TRBV6-5

DNA: TGTGCCAGCAGCCTCACCGGGGGCTACACCTTC
CDR3: CASSLTGGYTF
size: .
J: TRBJ1-2
D: .
V: TRBV7-9

DNA: TGTGCCAGTAGACAGTCGGGCGATACGCAGTATTTT
CDR3: CASRQSGDTQYF
size: many
J: TRBJ2-3
D: .
V: TRBV19

DNA: TGTGCCAGCAGCGCCCAACAGGGGAGAGATACGCAGTATTTT
CDR3: CASSAQQGRDTQYF
size: .
J: TRBJ2-3
D: TRBD1
V: TRBV9

DNA: TGTGCCAGCTCCCGACAGGGTTCAAACTATGGCTACACCTTC
CDR3: CASSRQGSNYGYTF
size: few
J: TRBJ1-2
D: TRBD1
V: TRBV3-1

DNA: TGTGCCAGCAGCGGATTGGCTAACTATGGCTACACCTTC
CDR3: CASSGLANYGYTF
size: many
J: TRBJ1-2
D: .
V: TRBV6-1

DNA: TGTGCCAGCACCCTCGGGACTTCATCCTACGAGCAGTACTTC
CDR3: CASTLGTSSYEQYF
size: many
J: TRBJ2-7
D: .
V: TRBV6-5

DNA: TGTGCCAGCAGCCCCCTTCCCGGACAGACGAACACCGGGGAGCTGTTTTTT
CDR3: CASSPLPGQTNTGELFF
size: .
J: TRBJ2-2
D: .
V: TRBV14

DNA: TGTGCCAGCAGCCCCATAACCGGGGAGCTGTTTTTT
CDR3: CASSPITGELFF
size: many
J: TRBJ2-2
D: .
V: TRBV5-5

DNA: TGCAGTGCTATAGGAGGACACCACTACACAGATACGCAGTATTTT
CDR3: CSAIGGHHYTDTQYF
size: many
J: TRBJ2-3
D: .
V: TRBV20-1

DNA: TGTGCCAGCAGTGGTGGGTTCTCCTACGAGCAGTACTTC
CDR3: CASSGGFSYEQYF
size: many
J: TRBJ2-7
D: .
V: TRBV25-1

DNA: TGTGCCAGCAGCCAATCGGGGTCTGGGGAACAATTGGATTTT
CDR3: CASSQSGSGEQLDF
size: many
J: TRBJ1-5
D: .
V: TRBV3-1

DNA: TGTGCCAGCAGTTTTACCGACAGGGGGCACTATGGCTACACCTTC
CDR3: CASSFTDRGHYGYTF
size: .
J: TRBJ1-2
D: TRBD1
V: TRBV7-9

DNA: TGTGCCAGCTCACCAGGACTCGGCGGGGAGCTGTTTTTT
CDR3: CASSPGLGGELFF
size: many
J: TRBJ2-2
D: .
V: TRBV18

DNA: TGCAGTGCCAGGGCTCCTAGCCAGCCCCAGCATTTT
CDR3: CSARAPSQPQHF
size: many
J: TRBJ1-5
D: .
V: TRBV20-1

DNA: TGTGCCAGCAGCTTAGGGTTCGGGGGACAGACAAATGGAAAACTGTTTTTT
CDR3: CASSLGFGGQTNGKLFF
size: .
J: TRBJ1-4
D: TRBD1
V: TRBV7-2

DNA: TGCGCCAGCAACGGACAGTCCTACGAGCAGTACTTC
CDR3: CASNGQSYEQYF
size: many
J: TRBJ2-7
D: .
V: TRBV5-1

DNA: TGTGCCAGTGCCATTGTAGCGGGAATAAACACCGGGGAGCTGTTTTTT
CDR3: CASAIVAGINTGELFF
size: few
J: TRBJ2-2
D: TRBD2
V: TRBV28

DNA: TGTGCCAGTAGTATGGGAGAAGAAAAACTGTTTTTT
CDR3: CASSMGEEKLFF
size: many
J: TRBJ1-4
D: .
V: TRBV19

DNA: TGTGCCAGCAGCAACCGGGACAGGGGGACTGAAGCTTTCTTT
CDR3: CASSNRDRGTEAFF
size: many
J: TRBJ1-1
D: TRBD1
V: TRBV28

DNA: TGTGCCAGCAGCTTAGGAGTGAATTCAGATACGCAGTATTTT
CDR3: CASSLGVNSDTQYF
size: .
J: TRBJ2-3
D: .
V: TRBV7-2

DNA: TGTGCCATCAAGACCGAGCATTTT
CDR3: CAIKTEHF
size: once
J: TRBJ1-5
D: .
V: TRBV10-3

DNA: TGTGCCAGCAGCCAAGGAAGGATGCCGTTCGAGACCCAGTACTTC
CDR3: CASSQGRMPFETQYF
size: many
J: TRBJ2-5
D: .
V: TRBV3-1

DNA: TGCGCCAGCAGCTTGGTACCCCTTAACCAAGGAGGGGCCAACGTCCTGACTTTC
CDR3: CASSLVPLNQGGANVLTF
size: .
J: TRBJ2-6
D: .
V: TRBV5-1

DNA: TGTGCCAGCAGCCAACGGCCGAGGGGAACCGGGGAGCTGTTTTTT
CDR3: CASSQRPRGTGELFF
size: many
J: TRBJ2-2
D: .
V: TRBV3-1

DNA: TGTGCCACCACCCCGGGACAGGGGAACACCGGGGAGCTGTTTTTT
CDR3: CATTPGQGNTGELFF
size: .
J: TRBJ2-2
D: TRBD1
V: TRBV15

DNA: TGTGCCAGCTCACCACCCGGGGTCCAAGAGACCCAGTACTTC
CDR3: CASSPPGVQETQYF
size: many
J: TRBJ2-5
D: .
V: TRBV18

DNA: TGTGCCAGCAGCTTGGGCGGGAGGTCGGCCTGCGAGCAGTGCTTC
CDR3: CASSLGGRSACEQCF
size: .
J: TRBJ2-7
D: TRBD2
V: TRBV7-2

DNA: TGTGCCATCCAGGGGGCTACGGCTGGGGCCAACGTCCTGACTTTC
CDR3: CAIQGATAGANVLTF
size: .
J: TRBJ2-6
D: TRBD1
V: TRBV24-1

DNA: TGTGCCACCAGCAGGGGGGGGACAGGGGTGAAAGCTTTCTTT
CDR3: CATSRGGTGVKAFF
size: many
J: TRBJ1-1
D: TRBD1
V: TRBV15

DNA: TGTGCCAGCCGTTCCGGGACAGTCTACGAGCAGTACTTC
CDR3: CASRSGTVYEQYF
size: .
J: TRBJ2-7
D: TRBD1
V: TRBV10-1

DNA: TGTGCCAGCAGTTGGGTGACAGGGGGCAGTTCACCCCTCCACTTT
CDR3: CASSWVTGGSSPLHF
size: many
J: TRBJ1-6
D: TRBD1
V: TRBV28

DNA: TGTGCCAGCAGTCCACGGACGGGGCCCAACGAGCAGTACTTC
CDR3: CASSPRTGPNEQYF
size: many
J: TRBJ2-7
D: .
V: TRBV7-9

DNA: TGCGCCAGCAGCATGAGACAGCGCCAAGAGACCCAGTACTTC
CDR3: CASSMRQRQETQYF
size: once
J: TRBJ2-5
D: .
V: TRBV5-1